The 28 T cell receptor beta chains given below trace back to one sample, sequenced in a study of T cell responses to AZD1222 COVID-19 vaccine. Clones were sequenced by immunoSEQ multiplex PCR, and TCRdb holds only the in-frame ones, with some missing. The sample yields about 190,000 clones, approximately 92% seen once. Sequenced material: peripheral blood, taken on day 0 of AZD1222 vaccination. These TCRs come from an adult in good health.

CDR3 bases: TGTGCCAGCAGTGATCGGTACCCTGACAGGGTCTCCTACAATGAGCAGTTCTTC. This translates into CASSDRYPDRVSYNEQFF. This rearrangement joins TRBV2 to TRBJ2-1, with 7 bases fitting TRBD1. CDR1 is SNHLY, CDR2 FYNNEI, per germline. V gave up 3 bases and J gave up 0 bases; unmatched junction bases: 11. The CDR3 spans 18 residues.

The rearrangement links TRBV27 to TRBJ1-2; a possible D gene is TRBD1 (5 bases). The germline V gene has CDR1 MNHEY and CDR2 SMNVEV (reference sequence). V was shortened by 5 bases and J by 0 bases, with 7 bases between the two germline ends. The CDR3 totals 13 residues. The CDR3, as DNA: TGTGCCAGCAGTGTGACAGCTAACTATGGCTACACCTTC. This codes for CASSVTANYGYTF.

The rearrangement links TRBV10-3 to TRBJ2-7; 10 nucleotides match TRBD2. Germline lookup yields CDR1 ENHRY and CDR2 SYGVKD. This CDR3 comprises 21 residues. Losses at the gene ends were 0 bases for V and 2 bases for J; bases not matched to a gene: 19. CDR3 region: CAISESTGGSGGPPRAYEQYF. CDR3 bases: TGTGCCATCAGTGAGTCCACCGGGGGTAGCGGGGGGCCCCCGAGGGCCTACGAGCAGTACTTC.

CDR3 loop: CSASRLRGTVNTEAFF. Here the CDR3 DNA reads TGCAGTGCTAGTAGGTTGCGTGGTACGGTGAACACTGAAGCTTTCTTT. The chain carries TRBV20-1 and TRBJ1-1, with D uncertain. V was cut by 3 bases and J by 0 bases, with 17 bases left in between. Germline CDR1 DFQATT, CDR2 SNEGSKA (reference sequence). CDR3 size: 16 residues.

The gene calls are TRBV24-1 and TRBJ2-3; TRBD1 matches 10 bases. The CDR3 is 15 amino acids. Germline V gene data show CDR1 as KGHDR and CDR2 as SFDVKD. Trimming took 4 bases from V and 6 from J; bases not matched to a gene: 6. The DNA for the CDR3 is TGTGCCACCAGTGACTCCGGGACAGGGGTGGATACGCAGTATTTT. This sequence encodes CATSDSGTGVDTQYF.

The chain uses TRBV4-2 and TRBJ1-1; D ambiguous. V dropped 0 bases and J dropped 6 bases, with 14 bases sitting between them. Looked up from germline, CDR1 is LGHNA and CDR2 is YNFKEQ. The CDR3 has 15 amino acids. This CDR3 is CASSQDVGSGAEAFF. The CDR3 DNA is TGTGCCAGCAGCCAAGATGTGGGGAGCGGCGCTGAAGCTTTCTTT.

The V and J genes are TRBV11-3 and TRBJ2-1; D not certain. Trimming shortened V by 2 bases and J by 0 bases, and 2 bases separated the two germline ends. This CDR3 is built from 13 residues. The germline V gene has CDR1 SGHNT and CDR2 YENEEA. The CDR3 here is CASSLSSYNEQFF. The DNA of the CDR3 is TGTGCCAGCAGCTTAAGCTCCTACAATGAGCAGTTCTTC.

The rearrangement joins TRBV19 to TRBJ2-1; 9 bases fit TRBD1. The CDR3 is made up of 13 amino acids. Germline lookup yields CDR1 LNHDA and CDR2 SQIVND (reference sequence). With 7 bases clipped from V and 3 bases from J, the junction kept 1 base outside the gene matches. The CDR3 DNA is TGTGCCAGTACGGGACAGGGCTACAATGAGCAGTTCTTC. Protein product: CASTGQGYNEQFF.

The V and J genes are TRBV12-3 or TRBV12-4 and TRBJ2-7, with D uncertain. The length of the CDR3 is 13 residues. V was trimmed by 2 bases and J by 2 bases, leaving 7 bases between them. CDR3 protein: CASSLTGTYEQYF. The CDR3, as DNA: TGTGCCAGCAGTTTAACTGGAACCTACGAGCAGTACTTC.

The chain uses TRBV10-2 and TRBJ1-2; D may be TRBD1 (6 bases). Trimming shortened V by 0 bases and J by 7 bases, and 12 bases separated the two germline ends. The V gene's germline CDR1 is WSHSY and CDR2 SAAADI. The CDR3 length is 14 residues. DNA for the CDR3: TGCGCCAGCAGTGAGTCAACAGGGAAGGGTGGCTACACCTTC. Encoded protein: CASSESTGKGGYTF.

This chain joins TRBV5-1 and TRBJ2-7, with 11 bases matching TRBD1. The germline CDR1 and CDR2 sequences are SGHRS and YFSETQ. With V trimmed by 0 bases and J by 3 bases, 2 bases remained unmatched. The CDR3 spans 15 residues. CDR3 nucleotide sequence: TGCGCCAGCAGCTTGGCCGGGACAGGGGGCTACGAGCAGTACTTC. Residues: CASSLAGTGGYEQYF.

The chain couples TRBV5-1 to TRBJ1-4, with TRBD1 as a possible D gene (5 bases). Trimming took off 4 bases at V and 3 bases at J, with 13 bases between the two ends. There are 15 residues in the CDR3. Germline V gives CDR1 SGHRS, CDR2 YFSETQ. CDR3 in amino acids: CASSPMGEANEKLFF. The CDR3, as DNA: TGCGCCAGCAGCCCTATGGGGGAAGCTAATGAAAAACTGTTTTTT.

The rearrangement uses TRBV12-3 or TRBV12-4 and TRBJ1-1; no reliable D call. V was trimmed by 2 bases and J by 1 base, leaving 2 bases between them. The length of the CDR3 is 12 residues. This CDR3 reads CASSLPNTEAFF. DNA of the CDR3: TGTGCCAGCAGTTTACCGAACACTGAAGCTTTCTTT.

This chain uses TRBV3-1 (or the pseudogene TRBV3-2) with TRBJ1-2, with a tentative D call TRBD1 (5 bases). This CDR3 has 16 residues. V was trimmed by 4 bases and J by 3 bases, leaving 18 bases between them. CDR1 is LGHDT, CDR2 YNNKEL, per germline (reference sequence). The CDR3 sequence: CASSPQGNRDDYGYTF. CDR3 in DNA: TGTGCCAGCAGCCCCCAGGGTAACCGGGATGACTATGGCTACACCTTC.

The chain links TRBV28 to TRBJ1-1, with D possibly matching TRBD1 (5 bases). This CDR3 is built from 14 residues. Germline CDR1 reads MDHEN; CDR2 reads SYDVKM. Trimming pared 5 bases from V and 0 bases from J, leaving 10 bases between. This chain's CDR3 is CASSLGLMNTEAFF. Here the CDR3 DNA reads TGTGCCAGCAGTCTGGGACTTATGAACACTGAAGCTTTCTTT. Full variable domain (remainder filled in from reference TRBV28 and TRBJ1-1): DVKVTQSSRYLVKRTGEKVFLECVQDMDHENMFWYRQDPGLGLRLIYFSYDVKMKEKGDIPEGYSVSREKKERFSLILESASTNQTSMYLCASSLGLMNTEAFFGQGTRLTVV.

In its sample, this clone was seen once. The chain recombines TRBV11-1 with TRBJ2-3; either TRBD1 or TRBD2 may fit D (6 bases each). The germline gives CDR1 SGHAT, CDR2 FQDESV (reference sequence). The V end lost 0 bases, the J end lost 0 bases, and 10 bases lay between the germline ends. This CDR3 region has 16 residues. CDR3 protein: CASSLAGGTSTDTQYF. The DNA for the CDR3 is TGTGCCAGCAGCTTAGCAGGGGGGACTAGCACAGATACGCAGTATTTT.

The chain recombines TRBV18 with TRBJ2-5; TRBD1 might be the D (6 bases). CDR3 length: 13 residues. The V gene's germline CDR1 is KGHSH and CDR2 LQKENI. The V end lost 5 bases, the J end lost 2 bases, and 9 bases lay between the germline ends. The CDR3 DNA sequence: TGTGCCAGCTCAGCCACAGGGCAAGAGACCCAGTACTTC. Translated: CASSATGQETQYF.

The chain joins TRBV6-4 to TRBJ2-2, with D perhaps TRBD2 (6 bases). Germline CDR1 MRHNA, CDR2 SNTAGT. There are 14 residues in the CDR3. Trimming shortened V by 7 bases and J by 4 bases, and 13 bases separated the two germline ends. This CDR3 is CASTKEGFTGELFF. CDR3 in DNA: TGTGCCAGCACCAAGGAGGGTTTCACCGGGGAGCTGTTTTTT.

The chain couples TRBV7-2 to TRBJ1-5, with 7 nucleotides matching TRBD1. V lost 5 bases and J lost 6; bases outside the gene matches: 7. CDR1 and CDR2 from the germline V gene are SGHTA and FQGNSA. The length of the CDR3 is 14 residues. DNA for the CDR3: TGTGCCAGCAGCCCCCCTCAGGGGGGTCAGCCCCAGCATTTT. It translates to CASSPPQGGQPQHF.

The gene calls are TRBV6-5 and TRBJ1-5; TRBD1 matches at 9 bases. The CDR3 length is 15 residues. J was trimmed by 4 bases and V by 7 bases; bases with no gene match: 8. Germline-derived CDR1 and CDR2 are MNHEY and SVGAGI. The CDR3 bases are TGTGCCAGCACTGGGGCCGGGACAGGGAATCAGCCCCAGCATTTT. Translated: CASTGAGTGNQPQHF.

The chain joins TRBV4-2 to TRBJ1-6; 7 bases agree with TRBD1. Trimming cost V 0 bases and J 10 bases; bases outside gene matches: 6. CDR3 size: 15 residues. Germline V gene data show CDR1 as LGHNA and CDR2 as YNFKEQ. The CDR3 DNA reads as TGTGCCAGCAGCCAAGAGGGACAGCTAATATCACCCCTCCACTTT. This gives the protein CASSQEGQLISPLHF.

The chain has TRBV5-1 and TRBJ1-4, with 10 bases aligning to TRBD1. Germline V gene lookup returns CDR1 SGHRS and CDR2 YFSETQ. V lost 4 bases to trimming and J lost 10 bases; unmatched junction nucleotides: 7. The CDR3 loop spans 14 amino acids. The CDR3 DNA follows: TGCGCCAGCAGCCGTGGGACAGGGGAATCAAAACTGTTTTTT. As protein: CASSRGTGESKLFF.

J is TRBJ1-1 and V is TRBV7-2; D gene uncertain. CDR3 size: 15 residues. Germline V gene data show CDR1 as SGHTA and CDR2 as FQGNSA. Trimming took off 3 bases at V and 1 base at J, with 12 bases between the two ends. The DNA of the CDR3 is TGTGCCAGCAGCTTCAGTTGGGAGGGGAACACTGAAGCTTTCTTT. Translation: CASSFSWEGNTEAFF.

CDR3 region: CASSPSRSTEAFF. CDR3 sequence (DNA): TGTGCCAGCTCACCGTCGCGGTCCACTGAAGCTTTCTTT. The chain uses TRBV18 and TRBJ1-1; D gene ambiguous. Per the germline V gene, CDR1 is KGHSH and CDR2 is LQKENI. The ends were cut back, 3 bases at V and 4 bases at J, with 9 bases in the middle. The CDR3 length is 13 residues.

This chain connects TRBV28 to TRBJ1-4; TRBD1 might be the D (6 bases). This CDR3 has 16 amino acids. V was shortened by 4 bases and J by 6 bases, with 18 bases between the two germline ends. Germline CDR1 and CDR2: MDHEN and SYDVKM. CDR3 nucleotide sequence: TGTGCCAGCAGTTCCGCCGCGGGGGGCGAACATGAAAAACTGTTTTTT. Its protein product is CASSSAAGGEHEKLFF.

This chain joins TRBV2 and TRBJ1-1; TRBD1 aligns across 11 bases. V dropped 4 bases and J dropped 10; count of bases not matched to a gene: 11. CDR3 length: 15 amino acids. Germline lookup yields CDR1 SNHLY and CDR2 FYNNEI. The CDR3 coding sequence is TGTGCCAGCAGTGGAAGGTCCCCGGACAGGGGGCTAGCTTTCTTT. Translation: CASSGRSPDRGLAFF.

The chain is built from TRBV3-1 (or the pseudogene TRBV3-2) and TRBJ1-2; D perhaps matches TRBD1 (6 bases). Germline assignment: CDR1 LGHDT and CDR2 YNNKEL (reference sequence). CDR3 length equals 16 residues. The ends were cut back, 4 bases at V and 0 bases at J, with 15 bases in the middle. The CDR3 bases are TGTGCCAGCAGCCCGGTGGGGACACGAACTAACTATGGCTACACCTTC. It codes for CASSPVGTRTNYGYTF.

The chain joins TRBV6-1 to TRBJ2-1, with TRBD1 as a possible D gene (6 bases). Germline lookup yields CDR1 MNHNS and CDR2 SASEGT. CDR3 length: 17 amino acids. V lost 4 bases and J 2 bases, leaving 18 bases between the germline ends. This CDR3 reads CASSGQGNRGAYNEQFF. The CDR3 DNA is TGTGCCAGCAGTGGCCAGGGGAATAGGGGCGCCTACAATGAGCAGTTCTTC.